This record concerns one TCR beta chain sequence. Its antigen remains unknown. These data come from a study of T cells after yellow fever vaccination. Whole-study context: Fractions containing few cells were prepared with SMART-Seq v4 Ultra Low Input.

TCRdb reprocessed the 5' RACE reads via MiXCR and lists one record per CDR3 protein. The sample gives about 220,000 distinct CDR3 sequences, 3% to 3.5% of which show up once; less than 3.5% is in the top ten. The study, taken as a whole, reports: Clonotypes shared by both compartments, CD4 and CD8, made up a small share.

The source of this sequence is a man aged 18 to 30 who received the YFV17D yellow fever vaccine. The sample here was CD4+ T cells sorted from PBMCs, taken 10 days after the yellow fever booster vaccination.

The DNA for the CDR3 is TGTGCCAGCAGCCAACCCGGGGGGGCTATAAACATTCAGTACTTC. Protein sequence: CASSQPGGAINIQYF. V and J are TRBV4-2 and TRBJ2-4; TRBD2 agrees at 8 bases. Germline assignment: CDR1 LGHNA and CDR2 YNFKEQ. The V and J ends lost 2 bases and 6 bases, in that order; junction bases with no gene match: 6. This CDR3 is built from 15 residues.